Presented here are 29 T cell receptor beta chains from one specimen sequenced in a study of T cell changes during pregnancy in multiple sclerosis. The method was immunoSEQ multiplex PCR; TCRdb's version includes in-frame clones alone and lacks a portion of them. The sample records tens of thousands of clones, just under 95% being singletons. The sample was peripheral blood, taken in the second trimester of pregnancy. The receptors here all came from a female donor with multiple sclerosis, enrolled in a pregnancy study.

This clone was observed a single time. The rearrangement links TRBV5-6 to TRBJ2-2; tentatively, D is TRBD2 (6 bases). The CDR3 loop spans 15 amino acids. Per the germline V gene, CDR1 is SGHDT and CDR2 is YYEEEE. V was pared by 4 bases and J by 0 bases, with 10 bases between. The chain's CDR3 is CASSRPGANTGELFF. The CDR3 DNA reads TGTGCCAGCAGCCGGCCGGGGGCGAACACCGGGGAGCTGTTTTTT.

The genes are TRBV28 and TRBJ1-5; D is unclear. Germline V gene data show CDR1 as MDHEN and CDR2 as SYDVKM. Trimming removed 5 bases from V and 5 bases from J, with 7 bases in between. The CDR3 has 12 amino acids. CDR3 region: CASSPGDQPQHF. CDR3 in DNA: TGTGCCAGCAGTCCCGGGGATCAGCCCCAGCATTTT.

The rearrangement uses TRBV5-4 and TRBJ1-6; D is uncertain. This CDR3 comprises 13 residues. V gave up 1 base and J gave up 8 bases, with 7 bases separating them. The germline CDR1 and CDR2 sequences are SGHNT and YYREEE (reference sequence). The CDR3 spells CASSLTQDSPLHF. CDR3 in DNA: TGTGCCAGCAGCTTGACACAAGATTCACCCCTCCACTTT.

The chain uses TRBV30 and TRBJ1-1; D is unclear. This CDR3 has 15 amino acids. Germline-derived CDR1 and CDR2 are GTSNPN and SVGIG (reference sequence). Trimming cost V 0 bases and J 0 bases, with 11 bases left between them. CDR3 sequence: CAWSVLGSMNTEAFF. The CDR3 nucleotides read TGTGCCTGGAGTGTACTCGGGTCTATGAACACTGAAGCTTTCTTT.

This rearrangement joins TRBV11-3 to TRBJ2-7; 7 bases map to TRBD1. Germline CDR1 is SGHNT and CDR2 is YENEEA. V was clipped by 1 base and J by 2 bases; unmatched bases: 5. The CDR3 is 15 amino acids. CDR3 sequence reads: CASSLAPGTAYEQYF. CDR3 DNA sequence: TGTGCCAGCAGCTTAGCCCCCGGGACAGCCTACGAGCAGTACTTC.

V is TRBV19 and J is TRBJ1-1, with D possibly TRBD1 on 6 matching bases. Germline V lookup: CDR1 LNHDA, CDR2 SQIVND (reference sequence). The CDR3 spans 16 residues. Between the trimmed V and J ends, which lost 5 bases and 1 base, there was a span of 17 bases. The CDR3 protein is CASSLLTGSGNTEAFF. CDR3 coding DNA: TGTGCCAGTAGTCTGCTAACAGGGTCGGGGAACACTGAAGCTTTCTTT.

The genes are TRBV7-8 and TRBJ2-7; a possible D gene is TRBD2 (5 bases). This CDR3 has 14 residues. Trimming left V 5 bases short and J 4 bases short, with 15 bases between. Germline V CDR1 and CDR2: SGHVS, FQNEAQ. CDR3: CASSPREGIYEQYF. CDR3 coding DNA: TGTGCCAGCAGCCCTCGGGAAGGGATATACGAGCAGTACTTC. The full variable domain, completed using reference TRBV7-8 and TRBJ2-7, is GAGVSQSPRYKVAKRGQDVALRCDPISGHVSLFWYQQALGQGPEFLTYFQNEAQLDKSGLPSDRFFAERPEGSVSTLKIQRTQQEDSAVYLCASSPREGIYEQYFGPGTRLTVT.

V is TRBV7-9 and J is TRBJ1-5; 8 bases are a match to TRBD1. J was trimmed by 4 bases and V by 4 bases; bases with no gene match: 9. Germline assignment: CDR1 SEHNR and CDR2 FQNEAQ (reference sequence). The CDR3 spans 16 residues. The CDR3 sequence: CASSYGQGGGNQPQHF. CDR3 DNA: TGTGCCAGCAGCTACGGACAGGGAGGAGGGAATCAGCCCCAGCATTTT.

The J gene is TRBJ2-5, the V gene TRBV10-3; 7 nucleotides match TRBD1. V trimming: 2 bases; J trimming: 2 bases; junction bases outside the gene matches: 5. This CDR3 spans 15 amino acids. CDR1 is ENHRY, CDR2 SYGVKD, per germline. Written as DNA, the CDR3 is TGTGCCATCAGTGAGCGGTGGGACAGTCAAGAGACCCAGTACTTC. This codes for CAISERWDSQETQYF.

This clone was recorded once. The chain uses TRBV19 and TRBJ2-3, with TRBD2 matching 8 bases. Germline V gene data show CDR1 as LNHDA and CDR2 as SQIVND (reference sequence). V dropped 9 bases and J dropped 1; count of bases not matched to a gene: 9. The CDR3 length is 15 residues. Written as DNA, the CDR3 is TGTGCCAGCGATACTAGCGGAGTAGGCACAGATACGCAGTATTTT. This codes for CASDTSGVGTDTQYF. Full variable domain (remainder filled in from reference TRBV19 and TRBJ2-3): DGGITQSPKYLFRKEGQNVTLSCEQNLNHDAMYWYRQDPGQGLRLIYYSQIVNDFQKGDIAEGYSVSREKKESFPLTVTSAQKNPTAFYLCASDTSGVGTDTQYFGPGTRLTVL.

The CDR3 nucleotides read TGTGCCTGGAGTAAGACTGGAACCTATGAGCAGTTCTTC. It encodes CAWSKTGTYEQFF. The chain is built from TRBV30 and TRBJ2-1; D is ambiguous. This CDR3 has 13 residues. Trimming shortened V by 2 bases and J by 8 bases, and 13 bases separated the two germline ends. Per germline, CDR1 GTSNPN and CDR2 SVGIG (reference sequence).

The chain carries TRBV19 and TRBJ1-1; the D gene is possibly TRBD1 (6 bases). The CDR3 is made up of 14 amino acids. V was cut by 6 bases and J by 0 bases, with 11 bases left in between. Germline CDR1 LNHDA, CDR2 SQIVND (reference sequence). CDR3 DNA sequence: TGTGCCAGTAGGGGGGCAGGGGTGAACACTGAAGCTTTCTTT. Its protein product is CASRGAGVNTEAFF.

The chain uses TRBV15 and TRBJ1-3; 8 bases agree with TRBD1. Germline CDR1 and CDR2: LNHNV and YYDKDF (reference sequence). This CDR3 is 15 amino acids long. J lost 5 bases, V lost 2 bases, and 5 bases had no gene match. CDR3 coding DNA: TGTGCCACCAGCAGAAGACAGGGGAATAGAAACACCATATATTTT. Its protein is CATSRRQGNRNTIYF.

The chain recombines TRBV18 with TRBJ1-2; 9 bases line up with TRBD1. Trimming cost V 0 bases and J 7 bases; bases outside gene matches: 6. Germline V gene sequence: CDR1 KGHSH, CDR2 LQKENI. The CDR3 is 15 amino acids. CDR3 loop: CASSPPGTGYGGYTF. The CDR3, as DNA: TGTGCCAGCTCACCACCCGGGACAGGGTATGGTGGCTACACCTTC.

This clone was picked up one time. The chain links TRBV5-8 to TRBJ1-5; 11 bases map to TRBD1. Germline values: CDR1 SGHTS, CDR2 YDEGEE. Trimming at V came to 5 bases and at J to 5 bases, leaving 9 bases not matched to a gene. This CDR3 has 16 amino acids. The CDR3 sequence: CASRTRRTGGDQPQHF. In nucleotides, the CDR3 is TGTGCCAGCAGAACCCGACGGACAGGGGGCGATCAGCCCCAGCATTTT.

This clone has a handful of counts. The chain carries TRBV14 and TRBJ1-2, with TRBD1 identical over 7 bases. From germline, CDR1 is SGHDN and CDR2 FVKESK. The CDR3 is 13 residues long. V shed 4 bases, J shed 4 bases, and the junction held 3 bases outside the gene matches. Written as DNA, the CDR3 is TGTGCCAGCAGCCTTCGGACAGGCTATGGCTACACCTTC. Its translation: CASSLRTGYGYTF. Based on the CDR3 plus reference TRBV14 and TRBJ1-2, the full variable domain is EAGVTQFPSHSVIEKGQTVTLRCDPISGHDNLYWYRRVMGKEIKFLLHFVKESKQDESGMPNNRFLAERTGGTYSTLKVQPAELEDSGVYFCASSLRTGYGYTFGSGTRLTVV.

The chain uses TRBV19 and TRBJ2-3; 8 bases line up with TRBD2. CDR1 is LNHDA, CDR2 SQIVND, per germline (reference sequence). This CDR3 spans 16 amino acids. Trimming cost V 4 bases and J 4 bases; bases outside gene matches: 10. The CDR3: CASSSGLADVSDTQYF. For the CDR3, the DNA is TGTGCCAGTAGTAGCGGACTAGCAGACGTATCAGATACGCAGTATTTT.

V is TRBV5-1 and J is TRBJ1-1; TRBD1 aligns across 10 bases. Germline V gives CDR1 SGHRS, CDR2 YFSETQ. The CDR3 covers 15 residues. Germline trimming cut 0 bases from V and 6 bases from J; bases unmatched to any gene: 5. CDR3 sequence (DNA): TGCGCCAGCAGCTTGGCCACCGGGACAGGGGCTGAAGCTTTCTTT. Amino acid sequence: CASSLATGTGAEAFF.

The chain joins TRBV11-2 to TRBJ1-1, with TRBD1 as a possible D gene (5 bases). CDR1 is SGHAT and CDR2 is FQNNGV in the germline V gene. Trimming removed 7 bases at V and 0 bases at J, with 15 bases between. The CDR3 is 15 residues long. The CDR3 DNA sequence: TGTGCCAGCAACCGCGCGGGGGGAATGAACACTGAAGCTTTCTTT. It codes for CASNRAGGMNTEAFF.

This clone was seen a single time. The J gene is TRBJ1-5, the V gene TRBV27; 9 bases agree with TRBD1. The V segment lost 8 bases and the J segment 10 bases; nucleotides outside the gene matches: 12. This CDR3 is built from 14 residues. The germline CDR1 and CDR2 sequences are MNHEY and SMNVEV (reference sequence). The CDR3 protein is CASRAGTGTSPQHF. The CDR3 DNA follows: TGTGCCAGCCGCGCCGGGACAGGGACGTCTCCCCAGCATTTT.

CDR3 bases: TGTGCCAGCAGCTTATCCCAGGGTGTGAACACCGGGGAGCTGTTTTTT. Translation: CASSLSQGVNTGELFF. The V and J genes are TRBV7-9 and TRBJ2-2, with D possibly matching TRBD1 (5 bases). Trimming left V 2 bases short and J 1 base short, with 11 bases between. CDR3 length: 16 amino acids. Germline V CDR1 and CDR2: SEHNR, FQNEAQ (reference sequence).

This chain connects TRBV9 to TRBJ2-3, with TRBD2 identical over 8 bases. Germline CDR1 and CDR2: SGDLS and YYNGEE. Trimming cost V 0 bases and J 0 bases; bases outside gene matches: 0. CDR3 length equals 15 residues. The CDR3 spells CASSVASGSTDTQYF. CDR3 in DNA: TGTGCCAGCAGCGTAGCTAGCGGGAGCACAGATACGCAGTATTTT.

The V gene is TRBV5-1, the J gene TRBJ1-1; no definite D call. There are 14 residues in the CDR3. CDR1 SGHRS and CDR2 YFSETQ come from the germline V gene. V was shortened by 3 bases and J by 6 bases, with 15 bases between the two germline ends. The CDR3: CASSSAGEPSEAFF. The CDR3 nucleotides are TGCGCCAGCAGCTCAGCCGGGGAGCCCTCTGAAGCTTTCTTT.

The CDR3 sequence: CASAPDKPTDTQYF. Written as DNA, the CDR3 is TGTGCTAGTGCCCCGGACAAGCCCACAGATACGCAGTATTTT. The chain joins TRBV12-5 to TRBJ2-3, with TRBD1 as a possible D gene (5 bases). V was shortened by 7 bases and J by 2 bases, with 13 bases between the two germline ends. Germline V gene sequence: CDR1 LGHNT, CDR2 FRNRAP. CDR3 length equals 14 residues.

This chain joins TRBV27 and TRBJ2-3; 7 bases line up with TRBD1. The CDR3 is 17 amino acids. Trimming cost V 4 bases and J 0 bases; bases outside gene matches: 10. Per the germline V gene, CDR1 is MNHEY and CDR2 is SMNVEV (reference sequence). In nucleotides, the CDR3 is TGTGCCAGCAGTTCCCGACCCCCAGGGGGTAGCACAGATACGCAGTATTTT. Residues: CASSSRPPGGSTDTQYF.

V and J are TRBV7-8 and TRBJ2-1, with 8 bases aligning to TRBD2. From germline, CDR1 is SGHVS and CDR2 FQNEAQ. There are 16 residues in the CDR3. Losses at the gene ends were 4 bases for V and 7 bases for J; bases not matched to a gene: 12. In nucleotides, the CDR3 is TGTGCCAGCAGCTCCCTAGCGGGTAGCCCCCTTAATGAGCAGTTCTTC. Amino acids: CASSSLAGSPLNEQFF. Together with reference TRBV7-8 and TRBJ2-1, the CDR3 gives the full variable domain: GAGVSQSPRYKVAKRGQDVALRCDPISGHVSLFWYQQALGQGPEFLTYFQNEAQLDKSGLPSDRFFAERPEGSVSTLKIQRTQQEDSAVYLCASSSLAGSPLNEQFFGPGTRLTVL.

The V and J genes are TRBV7-3 and TRBJ1-2, with 9 bases aligning to TRBD1. The CDR3 has 13 residues. Trimming removed 3 bases from V and 8 bases from J; junction bases left unmatched: 4. The germline V gene encodes CDR1 SGHTA and CDR2 FQGTGA. CDR3: CASSFGTGSGYTF. CDR3 coding DNA: TGTGCCAGCAGCTTTGGGACAGGGAGCGGCTACACCTTC.

V gene TRBV5-8 combines with J gene TRBJ1-6; D is uncertain. Trimming removed 0 bases at V and 10 bases at J, with 14 bases between. The CDR3 sequence is 15 residues long. From germline, CDR1 is SGHTS and CDR2 YDEGEE. For the CDR3, the DNA is TGTGCCAGCAGCTTGGGCCGAGACCGGAGCTCACCCCTCCACTTT. It translates to CASSLGRDRSSPLHF.

This chain links TRBV4-1 with TRBJ2-7; 8 bases align to TRBD1. J gave up 2 bases and V 1 base, and 4 bases lay outside the gene matches. The CDR3 has 15 amino acids. CDR1 is MGHRA, CDR2 YSYEKL, per germline. CDR3 amino acids: CASSQARDRTYEQYF. CDR3 DNA sequence: TGCGCCAGCAGCCAAGCCCGGGACAGGACCTACGAGCAGTACTTC.